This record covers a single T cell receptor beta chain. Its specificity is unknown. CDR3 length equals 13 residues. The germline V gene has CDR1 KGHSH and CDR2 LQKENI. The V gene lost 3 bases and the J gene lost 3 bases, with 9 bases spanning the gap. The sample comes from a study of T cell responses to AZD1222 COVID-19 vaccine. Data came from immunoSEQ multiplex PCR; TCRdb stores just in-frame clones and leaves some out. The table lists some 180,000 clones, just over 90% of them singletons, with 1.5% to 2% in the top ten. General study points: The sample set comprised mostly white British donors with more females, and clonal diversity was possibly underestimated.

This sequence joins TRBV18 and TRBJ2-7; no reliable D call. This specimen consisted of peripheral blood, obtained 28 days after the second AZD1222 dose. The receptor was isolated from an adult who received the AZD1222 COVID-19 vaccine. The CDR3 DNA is TGTGCCAGCTCACCGGTTCAGGACTACGAGCAGTACTTC. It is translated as CASSPVQDYEQYF.